This entry describes one T cell receptor beta chain. These data are taken from a study of T cell changes during pregnancy in multiple sclerosis. The method was immunoSEQ multiplex PCR; TCRdb's version includes in-frame clones alone and lacks a portion of them. The sample carries 45,000 to 55,000 clones, 90% to 95% recorded once. The CDR3 loop spans 12 amino acids. With V trimmed by 8 bases and J by 7 bases, 5 bases remained unmatched. The germline V gene has CDR1 SGDLS and CDR2 YYNGEE. This TCR was recovered from a female donor with multiple sclerosis, enrolled in a pregnancy study. The sequenced sample was peripheral blood, obtained after pregnancy. This chain connects TRBV9 to TRBJ2-1; 8 bases agree with TRBD2. The CDR3 region is CASGGGKNEQFF. In DNA form, the CDR3 reads TGTGCCAGTGGCGGGGGGAAGAATGAGCAGTTCTTC.